The T cell receptor (beta chain) under discussion was sequenced for a study of T-cell memory formation after mild COVID-19. For the study at large: TCR clusters were largely donor specific. General study points: Cross-reactive memory apparently joined, as some responding clones appeared in pre-infection memory. Clones that contracted from day 15 to 85 were balanced CD4/CD8, while later expanders leaned CD4+.

With V trimmed by 6 bases and J by 6 bases, 10 bases remained unmatched. Germline CDR1 MNHEY, CDR2 SVGAGI. The CDR3 contains 15 residues. A remark on this clonotype: Its antigen is still unknown.

After 5'RACE with constant-segment primers, TCR alpha and TCR beta cDNA libraries carrying sample barcodes and UMIs were obtained. TCRdb reprocessed the 5' RACE reads with MiXCR, giving one entry per CDR3 protein. Of a few hundred thousand distinct CDR3 sequences listed, about 23% are singletons. This rearrangement joins TRBV6-5 to TRBJ1-1; 10 nucleotides match TRBD1. Sequencing used PBMCs or a T cell subset sorted from them (not recorded which). The receptor was isolated from an adult woman who had mild COVID-19 (a few samples of this study predate the infection). Cell type and time point are not known. As DNA, the CDR3 is TGTGCCAGCAGATCGATAGGGACAGGGGTTTCTGAAGCTTTCTTT. Translated: CASRSIGTGVSEAFF.